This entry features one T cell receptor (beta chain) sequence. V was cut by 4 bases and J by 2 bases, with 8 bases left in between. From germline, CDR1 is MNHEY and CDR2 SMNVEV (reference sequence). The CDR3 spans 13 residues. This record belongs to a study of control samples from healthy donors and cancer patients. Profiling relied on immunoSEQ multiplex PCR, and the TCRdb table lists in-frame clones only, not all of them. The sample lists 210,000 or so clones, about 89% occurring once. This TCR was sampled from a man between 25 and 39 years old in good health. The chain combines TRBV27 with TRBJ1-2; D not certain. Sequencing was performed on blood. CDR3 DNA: TGTGCCAGCAGTTGGAAGCACAACTATGGCTACACCTTC. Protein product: CASSWKHNYGYTF.